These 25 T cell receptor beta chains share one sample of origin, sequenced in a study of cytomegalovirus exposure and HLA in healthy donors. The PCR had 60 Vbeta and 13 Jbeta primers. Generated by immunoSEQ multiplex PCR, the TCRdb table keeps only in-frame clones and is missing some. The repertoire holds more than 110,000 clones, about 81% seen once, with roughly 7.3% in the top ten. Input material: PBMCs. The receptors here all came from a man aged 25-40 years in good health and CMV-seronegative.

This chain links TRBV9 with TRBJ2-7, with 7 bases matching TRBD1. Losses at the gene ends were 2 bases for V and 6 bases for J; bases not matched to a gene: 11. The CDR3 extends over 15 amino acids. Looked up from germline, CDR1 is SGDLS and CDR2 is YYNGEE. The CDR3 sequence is CASSVDQFSGGEQYF. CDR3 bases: TGTGCCAGCAGCGTCGACCAGTTCTCAGGGGGCGAGCAGTACTTC.

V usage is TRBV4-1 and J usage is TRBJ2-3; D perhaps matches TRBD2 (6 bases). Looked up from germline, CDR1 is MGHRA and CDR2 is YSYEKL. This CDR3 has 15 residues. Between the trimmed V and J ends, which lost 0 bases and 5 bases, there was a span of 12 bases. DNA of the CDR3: TGCGCCAGCAGCCAAGAAGGACTACGAGGAGATACGCAGTATTTT. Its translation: CASSQEGLRGDTQYF.

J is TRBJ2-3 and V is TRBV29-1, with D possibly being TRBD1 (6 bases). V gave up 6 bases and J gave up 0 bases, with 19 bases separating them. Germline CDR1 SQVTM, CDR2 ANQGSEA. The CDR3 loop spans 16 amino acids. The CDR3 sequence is CSVDDRFQTSTDTQYF. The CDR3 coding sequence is TGCAGCGTAGATGACAGGTTCCAAACTAGCACAGATACGCAGTATTTT.

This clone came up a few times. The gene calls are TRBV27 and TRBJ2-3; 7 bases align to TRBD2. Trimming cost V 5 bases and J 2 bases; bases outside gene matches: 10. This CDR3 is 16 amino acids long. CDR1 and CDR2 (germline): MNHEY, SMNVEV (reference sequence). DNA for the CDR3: TGTGCCAGCAGTCCCCCCGGACTAGTTCACACAGATACGCAGTATTTT. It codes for CASSPPGLVHTDTQYF.

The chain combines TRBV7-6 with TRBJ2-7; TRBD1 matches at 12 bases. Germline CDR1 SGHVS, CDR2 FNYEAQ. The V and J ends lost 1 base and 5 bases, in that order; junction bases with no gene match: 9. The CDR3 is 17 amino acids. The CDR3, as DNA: TGTGCCAGCAGCTTAGGGCCAGGGACAGGGGGCGACCACGAGCAGTACTTC. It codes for CASSLGPGTGGDHEQYF.

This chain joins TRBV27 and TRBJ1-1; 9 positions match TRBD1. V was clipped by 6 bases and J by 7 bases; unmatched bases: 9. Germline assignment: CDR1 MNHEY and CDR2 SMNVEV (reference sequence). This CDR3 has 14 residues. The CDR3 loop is CASRDHRGLNEAFF. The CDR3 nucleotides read TGTGCCAGCAGAGATCACAGGGGGCTGAATGAAGCTTTCTTT.

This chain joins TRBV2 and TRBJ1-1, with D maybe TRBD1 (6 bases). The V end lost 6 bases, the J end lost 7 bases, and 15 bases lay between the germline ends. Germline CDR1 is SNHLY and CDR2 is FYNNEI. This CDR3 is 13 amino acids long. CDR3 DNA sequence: TGTGCCAGCAGGCCCGCGGGGGCAGGTGAAGCTTTCTTT. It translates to CASRPAGAGEAFF.

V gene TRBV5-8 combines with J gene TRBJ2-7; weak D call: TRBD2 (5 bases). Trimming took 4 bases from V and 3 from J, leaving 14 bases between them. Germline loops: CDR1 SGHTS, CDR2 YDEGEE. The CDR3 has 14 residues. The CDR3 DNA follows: TGTGCCAGCAGCCCGAGGGCAGGCATCTACGAGCAGTACTTC. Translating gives CASSPRAGIYEQYF.

This CDR3 reads CASSAGTSGTTQYF. In DNA form, the CDR3 reads TGTGCCAGCAGCGCAGGGACTAGCGGGACTACGCAGTATTTT. The chain carries TRBV7-9 and TRBJ2-3; 13 bases fit TRBD2. Germline assignment: CDR1 SEHNR and CDR2 FQNEAQ (reference sequence). CDR3 length: 14 residues. V gave up 5 bases and J gave up 8 bases; unmatched junction bases: 4.

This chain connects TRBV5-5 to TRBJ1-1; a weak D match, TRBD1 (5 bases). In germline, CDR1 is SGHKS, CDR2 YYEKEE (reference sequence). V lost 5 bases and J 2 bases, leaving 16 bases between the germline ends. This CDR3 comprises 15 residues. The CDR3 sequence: CASSLDQGSNTEAFF. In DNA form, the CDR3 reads TGTGCCAGCAGTCTAGACCAGGGTTCCAACACTGAAGCTTTCTTT.

The CDR3 spells CASSLLDRYNSPLHF. The CDR3 region has the DNA TGTGCCAGCAGCCTCTTGGACAGATATAATTCACCCCTCCACTTT. V is TRBV9 and J is TRBJ1-6; tentatively, D is TRBD1 (6 bases). The germline gives CDR1 SGDLS, CDR2 YYNGEE. The CDR3 is 15 residues long. Trimming removed 4 bases from V and 4 bases from J, with 12 bases in between.

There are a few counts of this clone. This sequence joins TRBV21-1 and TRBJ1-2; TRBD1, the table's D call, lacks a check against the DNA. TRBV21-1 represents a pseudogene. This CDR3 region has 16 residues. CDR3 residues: CASSKNRGQGASGYTF. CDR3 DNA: TGTGCCAGCAGCAAAAACAGGGGACAGGGGGCGTCTGGCTACACCTTC.

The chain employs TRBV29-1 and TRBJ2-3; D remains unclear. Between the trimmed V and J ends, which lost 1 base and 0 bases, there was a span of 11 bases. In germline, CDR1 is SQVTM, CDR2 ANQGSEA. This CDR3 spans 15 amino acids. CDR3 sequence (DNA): TGCAGCGTTGAAGCCCCCTTTTCTAGCACAGATACGCAGTATTTT. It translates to CSVEAPFSSTDTQYF.

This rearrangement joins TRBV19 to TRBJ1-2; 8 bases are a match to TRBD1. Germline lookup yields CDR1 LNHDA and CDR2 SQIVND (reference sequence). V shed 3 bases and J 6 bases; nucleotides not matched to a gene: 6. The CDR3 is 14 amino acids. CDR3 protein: CASSMQWTGHGYTF. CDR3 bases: TGTGCCAGTAGTATGCAGTGGACAGGGCATGGCTACACCTTC.

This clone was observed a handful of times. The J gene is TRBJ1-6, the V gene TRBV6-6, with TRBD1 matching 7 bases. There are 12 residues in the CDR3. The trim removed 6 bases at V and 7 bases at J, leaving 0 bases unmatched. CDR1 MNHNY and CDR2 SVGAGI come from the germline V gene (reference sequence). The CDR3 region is CASRQGNSPLHF. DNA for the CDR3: TGTGCCAGCAGACAGGGGAATTCACCCCTCCACTTT.

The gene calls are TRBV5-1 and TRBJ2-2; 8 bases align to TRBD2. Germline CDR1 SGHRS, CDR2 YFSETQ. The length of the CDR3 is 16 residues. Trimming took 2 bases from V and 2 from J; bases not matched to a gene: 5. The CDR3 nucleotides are TGCGCCAGCAGCTTTACAGGGACTAGTAACACCGGGGAGCTGTTTTTT. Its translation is CASSFTGTSNTGELFF.

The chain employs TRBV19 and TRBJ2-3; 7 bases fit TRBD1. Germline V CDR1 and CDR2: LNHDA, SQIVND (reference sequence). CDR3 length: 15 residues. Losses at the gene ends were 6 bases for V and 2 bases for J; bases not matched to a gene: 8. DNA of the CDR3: TGTGCCAGTAGAAAATCCGGGACAGTCACAGATACGCAGTATTTT. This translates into CASRKSGTVTDTQYF.

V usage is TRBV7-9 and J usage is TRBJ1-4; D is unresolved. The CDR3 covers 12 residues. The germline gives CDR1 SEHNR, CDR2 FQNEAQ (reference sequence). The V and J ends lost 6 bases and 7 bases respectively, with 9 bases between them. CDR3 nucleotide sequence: TGTGCCAGCAGGTGGGAGTTTGAAAAACTGTTTTTT. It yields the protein CASRWEFEKLFF.

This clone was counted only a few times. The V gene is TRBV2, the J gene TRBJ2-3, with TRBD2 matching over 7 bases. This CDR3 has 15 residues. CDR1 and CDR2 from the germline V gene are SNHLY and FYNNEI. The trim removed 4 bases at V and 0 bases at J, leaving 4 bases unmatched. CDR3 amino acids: CASSGERGSTDTQYF. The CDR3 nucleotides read TGTGCCAGCAGTGGAGAGCGGGGTAGCACAGATACGCAGTATTTT.

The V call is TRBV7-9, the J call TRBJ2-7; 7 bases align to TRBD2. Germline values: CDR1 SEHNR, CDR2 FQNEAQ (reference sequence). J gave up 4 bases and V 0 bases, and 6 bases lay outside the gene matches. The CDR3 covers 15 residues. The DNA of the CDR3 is TGTGCCAGCAGCTTAGCGGGGTGGGGGGGGTACGAGCAGTACTTC. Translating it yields CASSLAGWGGYEQYF. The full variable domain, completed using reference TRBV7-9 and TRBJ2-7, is DTGVSQNPRHKITKRGQNVTFRCDPISEHNRLYWYRQTLGQGPEFLTYFQNEAQLEKSRLLSDRFSAERPKGSFSTLEIQRTEQGDSAMYLCASSLAGWGGYEQYFGPGTRLTVT.

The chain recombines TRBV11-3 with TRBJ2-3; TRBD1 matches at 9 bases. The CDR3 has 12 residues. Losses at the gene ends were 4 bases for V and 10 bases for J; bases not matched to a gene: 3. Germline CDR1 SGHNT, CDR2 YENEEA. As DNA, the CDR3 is TGTGCCAGCAGCTCGGGACAGGGACCGCAGTATTTT. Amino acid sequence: CASSSGQGPQYF.

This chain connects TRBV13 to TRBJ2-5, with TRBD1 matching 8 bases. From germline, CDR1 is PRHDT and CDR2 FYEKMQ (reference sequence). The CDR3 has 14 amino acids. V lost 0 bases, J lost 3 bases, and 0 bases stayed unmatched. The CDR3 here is CASSLGTGEETQYF. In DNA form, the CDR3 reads TGTGCCAGCAGCTTAGGGACAGGGGAAGAGACCCAGTACTTC.

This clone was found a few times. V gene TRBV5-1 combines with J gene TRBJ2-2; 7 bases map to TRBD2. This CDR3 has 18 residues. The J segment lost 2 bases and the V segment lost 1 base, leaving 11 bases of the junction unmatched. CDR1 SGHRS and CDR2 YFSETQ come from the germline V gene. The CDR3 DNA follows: TGCGCCAGCAGCTTGCCCCATCGACTAGCAGACAACACCGGGGAGCTGTTTTTT. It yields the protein CASSLPHRLADNTGELFF.

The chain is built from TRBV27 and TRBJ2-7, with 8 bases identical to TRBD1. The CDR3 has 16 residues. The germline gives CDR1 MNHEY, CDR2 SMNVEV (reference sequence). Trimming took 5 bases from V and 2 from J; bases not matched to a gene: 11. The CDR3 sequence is CASSPQSRGLTYEQYF. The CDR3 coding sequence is TGTGCCAGCAGTCCTCAGAGCAGGGGGCTGACCTACGAGCAGTACTTC.

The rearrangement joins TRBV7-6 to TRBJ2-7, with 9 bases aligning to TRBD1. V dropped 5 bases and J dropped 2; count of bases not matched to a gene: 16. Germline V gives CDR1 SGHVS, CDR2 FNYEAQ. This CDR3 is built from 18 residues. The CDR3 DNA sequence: TGTGCCAGCAGCCCACCAAATCCGGGACAGGGTTTCGCCTACGAGCAGTACTTC. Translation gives CASSPPNPGQGFAYEQYF.